This T cell receptor beta chain was found in a study of blood T cell repertoires in COVID-19. The CDR3 extends over 13 amino acids. The germline gives CDR1 SQVTM, CDR2 ANQGSEA. V was trimmed by 4 bases and J by 3 bases, leaving 10 bases between them. Clones were sequenced by immunoSEQ multiplex PCR, and TCRdb holds only the in-frame ones, with some missing. This sample has approximately 150,000 clones, with roughly 88% found just once. Material: PBMCs or T cells enriched from blood (not recorded which). The chain recombines TRBV29-1 with TRBJ1-5; maybe TRBD1 (6 bases). The source of this sequence is a man aged 50-59 years who had recovered from COVID-19. In DNA, the CDR3 is TGCAGCGTTGCCAGGGGTGTCAATCAGCCCCAGCATTTT. It specifies CSVARGVNQPQHF.